Listed below are T cell receptor beta chains from one sample, sequenced in a study of blood T cell repertoires in COVID-19. TCRdb keeps only in-frame clones here, not all; method: immunoSEQ multiplex PCR. The data hold around 250,000 clones, with 75% to 95% observed a single time. Material: PBMCs or T cells enriched from blood (not recorded which). These receptors were collected from a man aged 35-49 years who had been exposed to COVID-19. Each CDR3 is given with its conserved first and last residue. A D gene is named only where the DNA matches it firmly. Some rows mark clone size as missing; the rest say once, few, many or name a class of expanded clone.

j_gene,d_gene,abundance,v_gene,CDR3nt,CDR3aa
TRBJ1-5,TRBD1,once,TRBV19,TGTGCCAGTAGTTTGGGGACAGCGGGGGGCCAGCCCCAGCATTTT,CASSLGTAGGQPQHF
TRBJ1-3,-,-,TRBV6-5,TGTGCCAGCAGTTGGGGGGGAGTAGGAAACACCATATATTTT,CASSWGGVGNTIYF
TRBJ2-1,TRBD1,-,TRBV7-6,TGTGCCAGCAGCTTAGACGGGACAGGGGTCTTTAATGAGCAGTTCTTC,CASSLDGTGVFNEQFF
TRBJ2-7,TRBD2,-,TRBV4-1,TGCGCCAGCAGCCAAGTAGGACTAGCGGACTACGAGCAGTACTTC,CASSQVGLADYEQYF
TRBJ1-5,TRBD1,-,TRBV3-1/TRBV3-2,TGTGCCAGCAGCCAACCAGGGGGTCAGCCCCAGCATTTT,CASSQPGGQPQHF
TRBJ2-3,TRBD1,-,TRBV19,TGTGCCAGTAGTTTAGGACCGGGACAGGGGGCCGGTACGCAGTATTTT,CASSLGPGQGAGTQYF
TRBJ2-3,-,-,TRBV19,TGTGCCAGTAAGCCCCCGGGGGGCGCAGATACGCAGTATTTT,CASKPPGGADTQYF
TRBJ2-3,-,-,TRBV18,TGTGCCAGCTCACCACCCTCAGGGCCCCACCCTAGCACAGATACGCAGTATTTT,CASSPPSGPHPSTDTQYF
TRBJ1-1,TRBD1,-,TRBV4-2,TGTGCCAGCAGCCAATATTCCGGACAGGATATCAAAAGCAACACTGAAGCTTTCTTT,CASSQYSGQDIKSNTEAFF
TRBJ2-4,TRBD2,-,TRBV9,TGTGCCAGCAGCGTAGGCCTAGCGGATACTAAAAACATTCAGTACTTC,CASSVGLADTKNIQYF
TRBJ1-5,-,-,TRBV6-1,TGTGCCAGCAGTGCTCAAGCAGGGGTTAGGAATCAGCCCCAGCATTTT,CASSAQAGVRNQPQHF
TRBJ1-2,-,once,TRBV5-4,TGTGCCAGCAGCTTGGGGCAGGGCAGGGCGGCTGGAGGCTACACCTTC,CASSLGQGRAAGGYTF
TRBJ2-7,-,-,TRBV10-2,TGCGCCAGCAGTGAGACGGCCAGGACCTACGAGCAGTACTTC,CASSETARTYEQYF
TRBJ1-4,TRBD1,-,TRBV4-1,TGCGCCAGCAGCCAATTCGACAGGGAGGATGAAAAACTGTTTTTT,CASSQFDREDEKLFF
TRBJ2-7,TRBD2,-,TRBV4-3,TGCGCCAGCAGCCAAACTAGCGGAGGGTACGAGCAGTACTTC,CASSQTSGGYEQYF
TRBJ2-3,TRBD2,-,TRBV19,TGTGCCAGTAGTATAAAGCTAGCGGGAGCCCCTAGCACAGATACGCAGTATTTT,CASSIKLAGAPSTDTQYF
TRBJ2-2,TRBD1,-,TRBV24-1,TGTGCCACCAGTGATTTGATCCCCGGGACAGGGAACACCGGGGAGCTGTTTTTT,CATSDLIPGTGNTGELFF
TRBJ1-1,-,once,TRBV12-5,TGTGCTAGTGGTAGACAGGCAATTGAAGCTTTCTTT,CASGRQAIEAFF
TRBJ1-2,TRBD1,-,TRBV18,TGTGCCAGCTCACGTGGGACAGACTCGGTGAGTGGCTACACCTTC,CASSRGTDSVSGYTF
TRBJ2-3,-,-,TRBV9,TGTGCCAGCAGCCGATTCGGGACCGGGGGAGGCACAGATACGCAGTATTTT,CASSRFGTGGGTDTQYF
TRBJ1-4,-,-,TRBV9,TGTGCCAGCAGCCCTACGGGTTCTGAAAAACTGTTTTTT,CASSPTGSEKLFF
TRBJ2-7,-,-,TRBV4-2,TGTGCCAGCAGCCACCAAGGGGGTAGCTCCTACGAGCAGTACTTC,CASSHQGGSSYEQYF
TRBJ2-7,-,once,TRBV5-4,TGTGCCAGCAGCCGGTCGGGTGTCTACGAGCAGTACTTC,CASSRSGVYEQYF
TRBJ1-4,-,-,TRBV27,TGTGCCAGCAGTTTATCAGAGGGGGTTAGGGATGAAAAACTGTTTTTT,CASSLSEGVRDEKLFF
TRBJ1-4,TRBD1,-,TRBV12-3/TRBV12-4,TGTGCCAGCAGTACGACAGGGTTTGGAAAACTGTTTTTT,CASSTTGFGKLFF
TRBJ1-1,-,once,TRBV28,TGTGCCAGCACCCCAGGGATCTGGAACACTGAAGCTTTCTTT,CASTPGIWNTEAFF
TRBJ2-7,TRBD2,once,TRBV5-1,TGCGCCAGCAGCTTAAACAGGCCGGCGGGAGGGTCCTACGAGCAGTACTTC,CASSLNRPAGGSYEQYF
TRBJ1-1,-,-,TRBV5-4,TGTGCCAGCAGCTTGGCCGGGGAAGGGACTGAAGCTTTCTTT,CASSLAGEGTEAFF
TRBJ1-2,-,-,TRBV28,TGTGCCAGCAGCAAGACAGCGTACTATGGCTACACCTTC,CASSKTAYYGYTF
TRBJ2-4,TRBD2,once,TRBV28,TGTGCCAGCAGTTCTAGCGGGAGAGGGTGGGCCAAAAACATTCAGTACTTC,CASSSSGRGWAKNIQYF
TRBJ2-7,-,-,TRBV6-5,TGTGCCAGCAGTTCGGGATCCGTGGTTGTCTACGAGCAGTACTTC,CASSSGSVVVYEQYF
TRBJ1-2,-,-,TRBV28,TGTGCCAGCAGTTTATCGGGGGGGCTCCGCCACCGAGGCTATGGCTACACCTTC,CASSLSGGLRHRGYGYTF